A single sample gave rise to the 21 T cell receptor beta chains below, sequenced in a study of blood T cells in healthy people across ages. Combining a sample-barcoded 5' primer with a J-beta primer mix, a second PCR ran for about 6 to 11 cycles. TCRdb processed the 5' RACE reads anew with MiXCR; each CDR3 protein has one entry. The table includes around 1,800,000 distinct CDR3 sequences, about two fifths detected once. Material: blood. The receptors here all came from a human donor in good health.

V gene TRBV20-1 combines with J gene TRBJ2-5; 7 bases match TRBD1. CDR1 and CDR2 from the germline V gene are DFQATT and SNEGSKA (reference sequence). The ends lost 7 bases at V and 11 bases at J; junction bases unmatched: 19. CDR3 size: 14 residues. This CDR3 is CSVTRQGDWNEQYF. The CDR3 DNA is TGCAGTGTAACGCGACAGGGTGATTGGAATGAGCAGTACTTC.

V is TRBV20-1 and J is TRBJ1-2, with 8 bases identical to TRBD1. Germline CDR1 reads DFQATT; CDR2 reads SNEGSKA (reference sequence). With V trimmed by 1 base and J by 0 bases, 13 bases remained unmatched. The CDR3 runs 18 residues. The CDR3 protein is CSARGFPGTGPTNYGYTF. The CDR3 region has the DNA TGCAGTGCTAGAGGTTTCCCCGGGACAGGACCTACTAACTATGGCTACACCTTC.

This sequence joins TRBV12-3 or TRBV12-4 and TRBJ1-2; D uncertain. Trimming took off 1 base at V and 10 bases at J, with 10 bases between the two ends. CDR3 length equals 12 residues. The CDR3 bases are TGTGCCAGCAGTTTAGGCTTGTGGGACTACACCTTC. It yields the protein CASSLGLWDYTF.

The chain employs TRBV7-9 and TRBJ2-5; D is undetermined. V lost 2 bases to trimming and J lost 2 bases, with 9 bases between them. Germline values: CDR1 SEHNR, CDR2 FQNEAQ (reference sequence). The CDR3 consists of 14 residues. CDR3 nucleotide sequence: TGTGCCAGCAGCTTAACGACATTACAAGAGACCCAGTACTTC. It codes for CASSLTTLQETQYF. Full variable domain (missing parts from reference TRBV7-9 and TRBJ2-5): DTGVSQNPRHKITKRGQNVTFRCDPISEHNRLYWYRQTLGQGPEFLTYFQNEAQLEKSRLLSDRFSAERPKGSFSTLEIQRTEQGDSAMYLCASSLTTLQETQYFGPGTRLLVL.

This clonotype showed up just a few times. The chain joins TRBV7-8 to TRBJ2-1; TRBD2 matches 11 bases. V was clipped by 2 bases and J by 12 bases; unmatched bases: 3. From germline, CDR1 is SGHVS and CDR2 FQNEAQ. The CDR3 spans 13 residues. CDR3 sequence reads: CASSLLAGGRQFF. The CDR3 nucleotides read TGTGCCAGCAGCTTACTAGCGGGGGGCCGGCAGTTCTTC.

This clonotype was seen at least ten times. This rearrangement joins TRBV10-3 to TRBJ2-1, with 9 bases matching TRBD2. Germline values: CDR1 ENHRY, CDR2 SYGVKD. The CDR3 covers 19 residues. Trimming took 3 bases from V and 0 from J; bases not matched to a gene: 12. The CDR3: CAISDLSSGASRSYNEQFF. CDR3 nucleotide sequence: TGTGCCATCAGTGACTTGTCTAGCGGGGCTAGCCGCTCCTACAATGAGCAGTTCTTC.

In this sample, this clonotype turned up a few times. The gene calls are TRBV7-8 and TRBJ1-2; 9 nucleotides agree with TRBD1. Looked up from germline, CDR1 is SGHVS and CDR2 is FQNEAQ. The junction had 6 bases not matched to a gene; V was cut back by 3 bases and J by 7 bases. The CDR3 covers 14 residues. Here the CDR3 DNA reads TGTGCCAGCAGCTTTTCCGGGACAGGGTTTGGCTACACCTTC. This codes for CASSFSGTGFGYTF.

This chain links TRBV12-3 or TRBV12-4 with TRBJ1-1, with D possibly TRBD1 on 6 matching bases. Trimming took off 6 bases at V and 1 base at J, with 15 bases between the two ends. The CDR3 runs 15 residues. CDR3 loop: CASRGPGHPNTEAFF. For the CDR3, the DNA is TGTGCCAGCAGGGGACCGGGACATCCGAACACTGAAGCTTTCTTT.

This clonotype turned up a few times. A read error may explain this, as a much larger clone is one base away. The chain couples TRBV7-9 to TRBJ2-6, with a possible D match to TRBD1 (5 bases). The germline V gene has CDR1 SEHNR and CDR2 FQNEAQ (reference sequence). The CDR3 has 14 amino acids. CDR3 coding DNA: TGTGCCAGCAGCACAGACTCTGGGGCCAACGTCCCGACTTTC. Translation: CASSTDSGANVPTF.

The V gene is TRBV10-3, the J gene TRBJ2-7, with 10 bases lining up with TRBD2. This CDR3 has 17 amino acids. J was trimmed by 2 bases and V by 0 bases; bases with no gene match: 7. Germline V CDR1 and CDR2: ENHRY, SYGVKD. Here the CDR3 reads CAISESTRAGGPYEQYF. The CDR3 DNA follows: TGTGCCATCAGTGAGTCGACTCGAGCGGGGGGGCCCTACGAGCAGTACTTC.

The sample holds a few counts of this clonotype. The V and J genes are TRBV29-1 and TRBJ2-7; no definite D call. The CDR3 has 11 residues. Germline lookup yields CDR1 SQVTM and CDR2 ANQGSEA. With 0 bases removed from V and 4 bases from J, the gap between germline ends came to 4 bases. In DNA form, the CDR3 reads TGCAGCGTTGAAGATCGGTACGAGCAGTACTTC. Translation gives CSVEDRYEQYF.

This clonotype was detected a few times. This chain connects TRBV5-6 to TRBJ2-7; the D gene could be TRBD1 or TRBD2 (5 bases each). The V gene's germline CDR1 is SGHDT and CDR2 YYEEEE. CDR3 length equals 16 residues. V was trimmed by 0 bases and J by 1 base, leaving 14 bases between them. The CDR3 sequence: CASSLAGNRRSYEQYF. CDR3 DNA: TGTGCCAGCAGCTTGGCGGGAAACAGGAGATCCTACGAGCAGTACTTC.

The chain combines TRBV9 with TRBJ1-5; TRBD1 matches at 8 bases. The CDR3 sequence is 18 residues long. Per germline, CDR1 SGDLS and CDR2 YYNGEE. Germline trimming cut 3 bases from V and 4 bases from J; bases unmatched to any gene: 15. CDR3 sequence (DNA): TGTGCCAGCAGCGCCCGTACGGCGGGACAGGCGGGTAATCAGCCCCAGCATTTT. As protein: CASSARTAGQAGNQPQHF. Full variable domain (remainder filled in from reference TRBV9 and TRBJ1-5): DSGVTQTPKHLITATGQRVTLRCSPRSGDLSVYWYQQSLDQGLQFLIQYYNGEERAKGNILERFSAQQFPDLHSELNLSSLELGDSALYFCASSARTAGQAGNQPQHFGDGTRLSIL.

The chain employs TRBV20-1 and TRBJ1-2, with a possible D match to TRBD1 (6 bases). The V end lost 5 bases, the J end lost 6 bases, and 19 bases lay between the germline ends. Per the germline V gene, CDR1 is DFQATT and CDR2 is SNEGSKA (reference sequence). The CDR3 length is 14 residues. CDR3 bases: TGCAGTGCTCTCATAGGGGGGTGGAATAATGGCTACACCTTC. Translating gives CSALIGGWNNGYTF.

This clonotype was found a few times. J is TRBJ2-7 and V is TRBV20-1, with D perhaps TRBD1 or TRBD2 (6 bases each). This CDR3 is built from 12 residues. Trimming stripped 7 bases from V and 5 bases from J, with 15 bases between. The germline V gene encodes CDR1 DFQATT and CDR2 SNEGSKA (reference sequence). The DNA for the CDR3 is TGCAGTGTTAGGGGGGCAGGGGACGAGCAGTACTTC. Its translation: CSVRGAGDEQYF.

The sample holds a few counts of this clonotype. V usage is TRBV4-3 and J usage is TRBJ2-7; 12 positions agree with TRBD2. Germline CDR1 and CDR2: LGHNA and YSLEER. CDR3 length equals 16 residues. The V segment lost 1 base and the J segment 6 bases; nucleotides outside the gene matches: 7. CDR3 sequence (DNA): TGCGCCAGCAGCCAAGGACTAGCGGGGGAGTTTGGCGAGCAGTACTTC. Protein: CASSQGLAGEFGEQYF.

The J gene is TRBJ2-3, the V gene TRBV28, with 8 bases identical to TRBD1. Germline CDR1 and CDR2: MDHEN and SYDVKM. CDR3 length: 16 residues. Trimming cost V 5 bases and J 3 bases; bases outside gene matches: 10. CDR3 nucleotides: TGTGCCAGCAGTCCCCAGGGACAGGAAGTTACAGATACGCAGTATTTT. This sequence encodes CASSPQGQEVTDTQYF.

This clonotype was recorded at least ten times. This chain's CDR3 is CSVGGPGANVLTF. The DNA of the CDR3 is TGCAGCGTTGGAGGGCCTGGGGCCAACGTCCTGACTTTC. The V and J genes are TRBV29-1 and TRBJ2-6, with D possibly TRBD2 on 5 matching bases. There are 13 residues in the CDR3. CDR1 is SQVTM and CDR2 is ANQGSEA in the germline V gene. Trimming pared 4 bases from V and 2 bases from J, leaving 6 bases between.

This clonotype was picked up one time. The rearrangement uses TRBV9 and TRBJ1-5; possibly TRBD1 for D (5 bases). V lost 0 bases, J lost 9 bases, and 10 bases lay in between. The CDR3 consists of 13 residues. The germline CDR1 and CDR2 sequences are SGDLS and YYNGEE. DNA of the CDR3: TGTGCCAGCAGCGTAGATAATGGGGGGCCCCAGCATTTT. It codes for CASSVDNGGPQHF.

This clonotype came up once. This chain links TRBV11-2 with TRBJ2-7; weak D call: TRBD1 (5 bases). The V end was cut by 1 base, the J end by 2 bases, with 12 bases between. CDR1 and CDR2 from the germline V gene are SGHAT and FQNNGV. This CDR3 contains 15 residues. Here the CDR3 DNA reads TGTGCCAGCAGCTTAGCAGGACACCCTACCTACGAGCAGTACTTC. This translates into CASSLAGHPTYEQYF.

The rearrangement uses TRBV7-2 and TRBJ1-6; the D is unclear. The germline V gene encodes CDR1 SGHTA and CDR2 FQGNSA. The CDR3 totals 13 residues. V lost 8 bases and J 9 bases, leaving 14 bases between the germline ends. The CDR3: CASRTLASSPLHF. In DNA, the CDR3 is TGTGCCAGCCGGACCCTAGCTAGTTCACCCCTCCACTTT. Variable domain in full (rest from reference TRBV7-2 and TRBJ1-6): GAGVSQSPSNKVTEKGKDVELRCDPISGHTALYWYRQSLGQGLEFLIYFQGNSAPDKSGLPSDRFSAERTGGSVSTLTIQRTQQEDSAVYLCASRTLASSPLHFGNGTRLTVT.